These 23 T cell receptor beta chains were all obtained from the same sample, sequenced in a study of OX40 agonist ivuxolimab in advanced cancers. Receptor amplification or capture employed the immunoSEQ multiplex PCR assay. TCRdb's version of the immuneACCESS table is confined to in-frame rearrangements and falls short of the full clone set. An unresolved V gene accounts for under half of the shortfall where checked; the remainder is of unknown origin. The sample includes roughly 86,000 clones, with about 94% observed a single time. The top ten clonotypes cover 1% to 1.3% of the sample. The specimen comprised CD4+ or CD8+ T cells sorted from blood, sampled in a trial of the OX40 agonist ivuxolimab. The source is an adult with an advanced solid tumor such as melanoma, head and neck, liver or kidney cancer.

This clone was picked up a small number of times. CDR3 nucleotide sequence: TGTGCCAGCAGCCCCCAGGAGGGCGAGCAGTACTTC. This sequence encodes CASSPQEGEQYF. V gene TRBV7-3 combines with J gene TRBJ2-7, with D perhaps matching TRBD2 (6 bases). The CDR3 runs to 12 residues. Trimming cost V 5 bases and J 6 bases, with 11 bases left between them. Germline V gives CDR1 SGHTA, CDR2 FQGTGA.

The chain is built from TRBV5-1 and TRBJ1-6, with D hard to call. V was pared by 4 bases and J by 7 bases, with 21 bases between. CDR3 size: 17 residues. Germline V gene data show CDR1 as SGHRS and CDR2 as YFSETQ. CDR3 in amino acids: CASSPRAVAAGNSPLHF. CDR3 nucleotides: TGCGCCAGCAGCCCCCGGGCCGTCGCCGCTGGGAATTCACCCCTCCACTTT.

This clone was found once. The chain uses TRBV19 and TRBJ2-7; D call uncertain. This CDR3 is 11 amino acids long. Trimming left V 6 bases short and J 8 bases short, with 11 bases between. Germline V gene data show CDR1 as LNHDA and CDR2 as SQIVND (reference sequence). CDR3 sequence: CASSSPGQQYF. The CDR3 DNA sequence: TGTGCCAGTAGCTCCCCCGGCCAGCAGTACTTC. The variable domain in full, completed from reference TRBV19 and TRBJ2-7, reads DGGITQSPKYLFRKEGQNVTLSCEQNLNHDAMYWYRQDPGQGLRLIYYSQIVNDFQKGDIAEGYSVSREKKESFPLTVTSAQKNPTAFYLCASSSPGQQYFGPGTRLTVT.

For the CDR3, the DNA is TGTGCCGCGGAGGAAGGGAACTATGGCTACACCTTC. It yields the protein CAAEEGNYGYTF. The chain employs TRBV28 and TRBJ1-2; D call uncertain. The CDR3 length is 12 residues. With 11 bases removed from V and 2 bases from J, the gap between germline ends came to 12 bases. Germline loops: CDR1 MDHEN, CDR2 SYDVKM.

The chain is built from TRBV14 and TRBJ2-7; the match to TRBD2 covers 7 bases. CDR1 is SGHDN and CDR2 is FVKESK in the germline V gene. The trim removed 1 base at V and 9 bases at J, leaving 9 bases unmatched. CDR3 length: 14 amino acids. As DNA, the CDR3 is TGTGCCAGCAGCCAAGTCGGTCCCGGCGGGGGGCAGTACTTC. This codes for CASSQVGPGGGQYF.

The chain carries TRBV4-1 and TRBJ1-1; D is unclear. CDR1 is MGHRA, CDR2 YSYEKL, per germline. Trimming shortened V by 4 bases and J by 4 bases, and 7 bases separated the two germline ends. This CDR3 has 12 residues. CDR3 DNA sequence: TGCGCCAGCAGCCGCGGCGGCACTGAAGCTTTCTTT. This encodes CASSRGGTEAFF.

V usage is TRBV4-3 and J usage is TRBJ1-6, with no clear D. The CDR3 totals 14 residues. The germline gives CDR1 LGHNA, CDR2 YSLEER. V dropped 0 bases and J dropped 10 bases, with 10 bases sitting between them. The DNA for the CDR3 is TGCGCCAGCAGCCAAGATCGAAATCCATCACCCCTCCACTTT. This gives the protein CASSQDRNPSPLHF.

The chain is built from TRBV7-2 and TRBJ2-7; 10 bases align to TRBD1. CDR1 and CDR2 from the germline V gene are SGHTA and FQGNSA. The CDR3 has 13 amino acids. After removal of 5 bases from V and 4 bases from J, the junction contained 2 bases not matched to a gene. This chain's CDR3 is CASSRQGAYEQYF. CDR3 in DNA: TGTGCCAGCAGCAGACAGGGGGCTTACGAGCAGTACTTC.

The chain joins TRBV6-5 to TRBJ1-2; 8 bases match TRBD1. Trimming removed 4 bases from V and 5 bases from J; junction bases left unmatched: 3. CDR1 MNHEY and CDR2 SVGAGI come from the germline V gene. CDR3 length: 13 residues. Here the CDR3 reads CASSLGTGYGYTF. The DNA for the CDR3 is TGTGCCAGCAGTTTAGGGACAGGATATGGCTACACCTTC.

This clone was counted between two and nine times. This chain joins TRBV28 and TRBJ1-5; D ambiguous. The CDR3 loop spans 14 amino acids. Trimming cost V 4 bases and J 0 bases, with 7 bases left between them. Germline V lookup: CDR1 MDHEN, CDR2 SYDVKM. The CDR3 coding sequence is TGTGCCAGCAGTTGGACGGATAGCAATCAGCCCCAGCATTTT. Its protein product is CASSWTDSNQPQHF.

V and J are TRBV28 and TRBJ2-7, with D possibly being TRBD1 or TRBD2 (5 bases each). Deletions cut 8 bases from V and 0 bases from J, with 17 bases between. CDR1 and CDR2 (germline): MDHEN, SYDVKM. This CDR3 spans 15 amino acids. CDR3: CASEGTLSHSYEQYF. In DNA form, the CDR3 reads TGTGCCAGCGAGGGGACCCTAAGCCACTCCTACGAGCAGTACTTC.

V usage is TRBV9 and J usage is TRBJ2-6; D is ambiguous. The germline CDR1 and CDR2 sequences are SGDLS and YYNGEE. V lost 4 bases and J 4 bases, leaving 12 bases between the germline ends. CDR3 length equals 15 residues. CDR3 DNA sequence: TGTGCCAGCAGCTCGAAGGGTTCAGGGGCCAACGTCCTGACTTTC. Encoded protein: CASSSKGSGANVLTF. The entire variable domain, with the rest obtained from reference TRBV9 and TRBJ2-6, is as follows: DSGVTQTPKHLITATGQRVTLRCSPRSGDLSVYWYQQSLDQGLQFLIQYYNGEERAKGNILERFSAQQFPDLHSELNLSSLELGDSALYFCASSSKGSGANVLTFGAGSRLTVL.

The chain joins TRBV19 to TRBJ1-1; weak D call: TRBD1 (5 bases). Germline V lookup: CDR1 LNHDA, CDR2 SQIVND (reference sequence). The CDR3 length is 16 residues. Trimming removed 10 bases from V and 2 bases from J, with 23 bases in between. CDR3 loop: CATKTAMGTLNTEAFF. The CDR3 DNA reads TGTGCCACCAAGACAGCAATGGGAACACTAAACACTGAAGCTTTCTTT.

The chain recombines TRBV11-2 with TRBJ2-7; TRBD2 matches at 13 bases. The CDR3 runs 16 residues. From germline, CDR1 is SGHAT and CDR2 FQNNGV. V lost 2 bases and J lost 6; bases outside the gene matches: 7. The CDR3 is CASSLRTSGSNAEQYF. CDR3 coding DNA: TGTGCCAGCAGCTTACGGACTAGCGGGAGTAATGCCGAGCAGTACTTC.

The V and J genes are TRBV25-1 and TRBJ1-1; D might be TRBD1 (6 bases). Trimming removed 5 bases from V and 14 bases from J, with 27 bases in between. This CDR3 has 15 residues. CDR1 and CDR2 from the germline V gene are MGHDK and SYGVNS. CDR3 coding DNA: TGTGCCAGCAGTCCAAAAGGCAGGGGTGCCCTCTTACTGTTCTTT. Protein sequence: CASSPKGRGALLLFF.

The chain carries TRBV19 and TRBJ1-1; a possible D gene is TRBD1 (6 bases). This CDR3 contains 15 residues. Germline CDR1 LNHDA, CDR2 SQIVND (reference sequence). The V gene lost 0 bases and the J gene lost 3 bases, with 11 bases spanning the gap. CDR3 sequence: CASSIEQGRYTEAFF. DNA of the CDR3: TGTGCCAGTAGTATAGAGCAGGGGCGATACACTGAAGCTTTCTTT.

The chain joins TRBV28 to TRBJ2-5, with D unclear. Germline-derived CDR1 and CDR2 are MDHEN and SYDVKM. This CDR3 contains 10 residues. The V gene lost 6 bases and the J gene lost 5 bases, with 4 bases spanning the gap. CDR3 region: CASRGETQYF. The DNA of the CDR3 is TGTGCCAGCAGGGGTGAGACCCAGTACTTC.

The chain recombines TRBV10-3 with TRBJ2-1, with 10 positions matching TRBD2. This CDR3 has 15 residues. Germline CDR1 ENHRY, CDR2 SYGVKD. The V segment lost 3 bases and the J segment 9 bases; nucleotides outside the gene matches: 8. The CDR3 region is CAISERGSGRIEQFF. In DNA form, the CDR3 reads TGTGCCATCAGTGAACGAGGTAGCGGGAGGATTGAGCAGTTCTTC.

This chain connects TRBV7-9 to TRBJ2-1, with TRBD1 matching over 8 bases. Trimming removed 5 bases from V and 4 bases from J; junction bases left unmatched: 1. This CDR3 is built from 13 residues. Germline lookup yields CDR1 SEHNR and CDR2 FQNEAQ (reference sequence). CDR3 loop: CASSGQGYNEQFF. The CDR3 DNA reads TGTGCCAGCAGCGGACAGGGTTACAATGAGCAGTTCTTC.

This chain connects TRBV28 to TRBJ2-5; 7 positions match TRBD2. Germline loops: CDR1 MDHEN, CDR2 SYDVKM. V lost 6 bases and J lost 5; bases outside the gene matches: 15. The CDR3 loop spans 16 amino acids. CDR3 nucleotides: TGTGCCAGCAGGGATGGCGGGAGAGTGGGGGGGGAGACCCAGTACTTC. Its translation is CASRDGGRVGGETQYF.

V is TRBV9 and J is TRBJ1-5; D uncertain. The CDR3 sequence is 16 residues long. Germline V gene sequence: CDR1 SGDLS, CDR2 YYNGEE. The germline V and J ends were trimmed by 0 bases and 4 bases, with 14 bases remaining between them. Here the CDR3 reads CASSVGAEDLNQPQHF. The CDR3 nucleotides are TGTGCCAGCAGCGTAGGGGCAGAGGATTTAAATCAGCCCCAGCATTTT.

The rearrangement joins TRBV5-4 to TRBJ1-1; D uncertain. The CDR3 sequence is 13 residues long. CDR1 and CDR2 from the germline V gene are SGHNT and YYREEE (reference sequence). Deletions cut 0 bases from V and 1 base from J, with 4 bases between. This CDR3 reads CASSLDWNTEAFF. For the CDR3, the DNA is TGTGCCAGCAGCTTGGATTGGAACACTGAAGCTTTCTTT.

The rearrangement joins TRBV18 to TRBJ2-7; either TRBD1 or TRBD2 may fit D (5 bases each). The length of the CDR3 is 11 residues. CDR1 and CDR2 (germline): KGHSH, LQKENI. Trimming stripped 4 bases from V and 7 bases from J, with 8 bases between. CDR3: CASSLGEEQYF. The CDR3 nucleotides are TGTGCCAGCTCACTGGGGGAAGAGCAGTACTTC.